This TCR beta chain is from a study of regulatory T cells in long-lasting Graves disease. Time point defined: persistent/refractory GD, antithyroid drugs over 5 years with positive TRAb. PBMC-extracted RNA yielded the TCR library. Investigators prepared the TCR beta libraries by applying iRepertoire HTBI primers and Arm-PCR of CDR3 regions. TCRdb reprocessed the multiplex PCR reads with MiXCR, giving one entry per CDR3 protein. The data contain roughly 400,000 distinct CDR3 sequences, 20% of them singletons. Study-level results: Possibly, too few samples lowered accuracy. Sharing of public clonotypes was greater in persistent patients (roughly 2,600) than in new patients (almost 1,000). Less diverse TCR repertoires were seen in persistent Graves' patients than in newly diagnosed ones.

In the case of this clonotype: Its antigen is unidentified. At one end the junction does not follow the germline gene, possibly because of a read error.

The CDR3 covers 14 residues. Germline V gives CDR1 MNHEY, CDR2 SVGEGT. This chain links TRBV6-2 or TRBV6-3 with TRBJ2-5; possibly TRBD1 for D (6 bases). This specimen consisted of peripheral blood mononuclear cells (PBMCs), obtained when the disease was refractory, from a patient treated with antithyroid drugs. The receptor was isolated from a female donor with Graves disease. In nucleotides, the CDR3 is TGTGCCAGCAGTTACTATCCGACAGGAGAGTCCCAGTACTTC. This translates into CASSYYPTGESQYF.